The 24 T cell receptor beta chains presented below share a single source sample, sequenced in a study of cytomegalovirus exposure and HLA in healthy donors. Here immunoSEQ multiplex PCR was the method, and the copy in TCRdb shows in-frame clones only, minus some. The table shows some 140,000 clones, with 80% to 90% occurring only once. Source material: PBMCs. These TCRs come from a woman in her 30s in good health and CMV-seronegative.

This rearrangement joins TRBV6-1 to TRBJ2-5; D gene ambiguous. Germline V gene lookup returns CDR1 MNHNS and CDR2 SASEGT. CDR3 length equals 13 residues. Trimming shortened V by 3 bases and J by 5 bases, and 10 bases separated the two germline ends. In DNA, the CDR3 is TGTGCCAGCAGTGACGGATTCGGGGAGACCCAGTACTTC. The encoded protein is CASSDGFGETQYF.

This clone was seen a handful of times. V and J are TRBV9 and TRBJ1-1, with 10 bases aligning to TRBD1. V shed 5 bases, J shed 10 bases, and the junction held 11 bases outside the gene matches. The CDR3 contains 14 residues. CDR1 is SGDLS and CDR2 is YYNGEE in the germline V gene. As DNA, the CDR3 is TGTGCCAGCAGTAATAGCCGGGACAGGGGCTTAGCTTTCTTT. Protein: CASSNSRDRGLAFF. Complete variable domain (other parts from reference TRBV9 and TRBJ1-1): DSGVTQTPKHLITATGQRVTLRCSPRSGDLSVYWYQQSLDQGLQFLIQYYNGEERAKGNILERFSAQQFPDLHSELNLSSLELGDSALYFCASSNSRDRGLAFFGQGTRLTVV.

The chain has TRBV18 and TRBJ1-2, with 9 bases matching TRBD1. Germline loops: CDR1 KGHSH, CDR2 LQKENI. This CDR3 has 13 residues. V lost 3 bases to trimming and J lost 8 bases; unmatched junction nucleotides: 4. The DNA for the CDR3 is TGTGCCAGCTCACCGGGACAGGGATACGGCTACACCTTC. Protein sequence: CASSPGQGYGYTF.

Only a few counts were recorded for this clone. The chain carries TRBV20-1 and TRBJ1-2, with D unresolved. The germline V and J ends were trimmed by 4 bases and 5 bases, with 8 bases remaining between them. CDR1 is DFQATT, CDR2 SNEGSKA, per germline (reference sequence). The CDR3 has 11 residues. CDR3: CSAIPEYGYTF. The CDR3 DNA sequence: TGCAGTGCTATCCCCGAGTATGGCTACACCTTC.

This clone was observed a handful of times. The gene calls are TRBV6-1 and TRBJ1-5, with D possibly being TRBD1 (6 bases). The CDR3 is 15 amino acids. Trimming took off 5 bases at V and 2 bases at J, with 13 bases between the two ends. CDR1 and CDR2 from the germline V gene are MNHNS and SASEGT. DNA for the CDR3: TGTGCCAGCAGTACAGGGTTTGTGCGCAATCAGCCCCAGCATTTT. Its protein is CASSTGFVRNQPQHF.

This chain links TRBV6-1 with TRBJ1-2; TRBD1 matches 8 bases. Trimming at V came to 11 bases and at J to 3 bases, leaving 11 bases not matched to a gene. The CDR3 is 14 amino acids. Germline CDR1 and CDR2: MNHNS and SASEGT. This chain's CDR3 is CAGRQGIGHYGYTF. The CDR3 nucleotides are TGTGCCGGAAGACAGGGGATAGGTCACTATGGCTACACCTTC.

This chain links TRBV2 with TRBJ1-2; 9 bases map to TRBD1. Germline CDR1 is SNHLY and CDR2 is FYNNEI. The trim removed 10 bases at V and 5 bases at J, leaving 2 bases unmatched. This CDR3 spans 11 amino acids. The CDR3 DNA sequence: TGTGCCATCGGGACAGGGTATGGCTACACCTTC. Protein product: CAIGTGYGYTF.

The gene calls are TRBV6-6 and TRBJ2-7; D is unresolved. Trimming took off 4 bases at V and 4 bases at J, with 14 bases between the two ends. CDR3 size: 14 residues. Germline assignment: CDR1 MNHNY and CDR2 SVGAGI (reference sequence). CDR3 amino acids: CASSSGFVVYEQYF. CDR3 nucleotide sequence: TGTGCCAGCAGTTCAGGATTTGTTGTGTACGAGCAGTACTTC.

V and J are TRBV5-1 and TRBJ2-1, with D maybe TRBD1 (5 bases). Germline CDR1 reads SGHRS; CDR2 reads YFSETQ. The V end lost 0 bases, the J end lost 12 bases, and 16 bases lay between the germline ends. The CDR3 totals 14 residues. The CDR3 here is CASSLVTARNVQFF. As DNA, the CDR3 is TGCGCCAGCAGCTTGGTGACAGCCCGGAACGTGCAGTTCTTC.

The chain combines TRBV6-1 with TRBJ2-7, with 10 bases fitting TRBD1. The CDR3 is 14 amino acids. The junction had 6 bases not matched to a gene; V was cut back by 7 bases and J by 3 bases. Germline V gene sequence: CDR1 MNHNS, CDR2 SASEGT. The CDR3 spells CASTDWTGGYEQYF. For the CDR3, the DNA is TGTGCCAGCACTGATTGGACAGGGGGCTACGAGCAGTACTTC.

The chain is built from TRBV2 and TRBJ2-5; D gene uncertain. The CDR3 is 12 residues long. Trimming stripped 5 bases from V and 3 bases from J, with 7 bases between. Germline assignment: CDR1 SNHLY and CDR2 FYNNEI. The CDR3 coding sequence is TGTGCCAGCAGTTTTGCGGAAGAGACCCAGTACTTC. Translating it yields CASSFAEETQYF. The variable domain in full, with the rest retrieved from reference TRBV2 and TRBJ2-5, is EPEVTQTPSHQVTQMGQEVILRCVPISNHLYFYWYRQILGQKVEFLVSFYNNEISEKSEIFDDQFSVERPDGSNFTLKIRSTKLEDSAMYFCASSFAEETQYFGPGTRLLVL.

The genes are TRBV6-5 and TRBJ2-5; no definite D call. The CDR3 length is 14 residues. The V and J ends lost 7 bases and 5 bases respectively, with 17 bases between them. Germline CDR1 reads MNHEY; CDR2 reads SVGAGI. The CDR3: CASTDSSTRETQYF. Written as DNA, the CDR3 is TGTGCCAGCACCGACTCGTCGACCCGTGAGACCCAGTACTTC.

V gene TRBV5-1 combines with J gene TRBJ2-2; no clear D. The CDR3 runs to 16 residues. The V and J ends lost 0 bases and 1 base respectively, with 10 bases between them. From germline, CDR1 is SGHRS and CDR2 YFSETQ. The CDR3 spells CASSLASTGNTGELFF. In DNA, the CDR3 is TGCGCCAGCAGCTTGGCTTCTACGGGGAACACCGGGGAGCTGTTTTTT.

The V and J genes are TRBV28 and TRBJ1-2; D is ambiguous. From germline, CDR1 is MDHEN and CDR2 SYDVKM. This CDR3 comprises 15 residues. Trimming cost V 2 bases and J 0 bases, with 10 bases left between them. CDR3 bases: TGTGCCAGCAGTTTACTCCTCAGCGCTAACTATGGCTACACCTTC. Translating it yields CASSLLLSANYGYTF.

This clone was seen only once. CDR3 region: CASSVGVSYGYTF. CDR3 coding DNA: TGTGCCAGCAGCGTAGGGGTGAGCTATGGCTACACCTTC. The V gene is TRBV5-6, the J gene TRBJ1-2; TRBD1 is a possible D gene (5 bases). Deletions cut 4 bases from V and 4 bases from J, with 11 bases between. CDR3 length equals 13 residues. Germline CDR1 reads SGHDT; CDR2 reads YYEEEE.

This chain uses TRBV6-6 with TRBJ2-1; weak D call: TRBD1 (5 bases). This CDR3 region has 15 residues. Trimming shortened V by 6 bases and J by 0 bases, and 12 bases separated the two germline ends. Per germline, CDR1 MNHNY and CDR2 SVGAGI (reference sequence). The CDR3 is CASSPYRSSYNEQFF. DNA of the CDR3: TGTGCCAGCAGCCCTTACAGGAGCTCCTACAATGAGCAGTTCTTC.

The V call is TRBV11-1, the J call TRBJ2-5; the D is unclear. Germline V gene sequence: CDR1 SGHAT, CDR2 FQDESV (reference sequence). V lost 1 base, J lost 5 bases, and 8 bases lay in between. This CDR3 comprises 13 residues. CDR3 sequence reads: CASSLGQRETQYF. The CDR3 DNA follows: TGTGCCAGCAGCTTAGGCCAACGGGAGACCCAGTACTTC.

The rearrangement joins TRBV5-1 to TRBJ1-3, with D unclear. This CDR3 has 14 amino acids. The germline V gene encodes CDR1 SGHRS and CDR2 YFSETQ. Trimming pared 4 bases from V and 0 bases from J, leaving 8 bases between. This CDR3 reads CASSPGDSGNTIYF. CDR3 coding DNA: TGCGCCAGCAGCCCCGGAGACTCTGGAAACACCATATATTTT.

This sequence joins TRBV5-1 and TRBJ1-5; 9 bases match TRBD1. The J segment lost 4 bases and the V segment lost 4 bases, leaving 15 bases of the junction unmatched. The CDR3 extends over 18 amino acids. The germline CDR1 and CDR2 sequences are SGHRS and YFSETQ. The CDR3 DNA is TGCGCCAGCAGCGATGAAAACAGGGGGCACGTTGGAAATCAGCCCCAGCATTTT. As protein: CASSDENRGHVGNQPQHF.

V gene TRBV7-6 combines with J gene TRBJ2-3, with D possibly TRBD2 on 5 matching bases. V lost 5 bases, J lost 7 bases, and 25 bases lay in between. The CDR3 is made up of 17 amino acids. The germline V gene encodes CDR1 SGHVS and CDR2 FNYEAQ. CDR3 amino acids: CASSPSRPGFNTNTQYF. CDR3 sequence (DNA): TGTGCCAGCAGCCCGAGTCGACCGGGATTTAACACGAATACGCAGTATTTT.

This clone was detected a few times. The V and J genes are TRBV19 and TRBJ2-2; 10 nucleotides line up with TRBD1. The CDR3 is 17 amino acids. The germline gives CDR1 LNHDA, CDR2 SQIVND (reference sequence). V dropped 4 bases and J dropped 0; count of bases not matched to a gene: 5. This chain's CDR3 is CASSTGQGMANTGELFF. In DNA form, the CDR3 reads TGTGCCAGTAGTACGGGACAGGGGATGGCGAACACCGGGGAGCTGTTTTTT.

The chain uses TRBV2 and TRBJ1-5; no firm D call. Between the trimmed V and J ends, which lost 6 bases and 3 bases, there was a span of 15 bases. The CDR3 runs to 15 residues. The germline V gene encodes CDR1 SNHLY and CDR2 FYNNEI. This CDR3 reads CASSPGERNNQPQHF. In nucleotides, the CDR3 is TGTGCCAGCAGCCCCGGGGAGCGTAACAATCAGCCCCAGCATTTT.

This clone appeared once. The chain recombines TRBV2 with TRBJ1-5; 7 nucleotides match TRBD1. This CDR3 is 12 amino acids long. Trimming removed 10 bases from V and 5 bases from J; junction bases left unmatched: 5. From germline, CDR1 is SNHLY and CDR2 FYNNEI. CDR3 sequence reads: CATGTDHQPQHF. In DNA form, the CDR3 reads TGTGCCACCGGGACAGACCATCAGCCCCAGCATTTT. The complete variable domain, with remaining parts taken from reference TRBV2 and TRBJ1-5, reads EPEVTQTPSHQVTQMGQEVILRCVPISNHLYFYWYRQILGQKVEFLVSFYNNEISEKSEIFDDQFSVERPDGSNFTLKIRSTKLEDSAMYFCATGTDHQPQHFGDGTRLSIL.

This chain links TRBV15 with TRBJ2-5; 12 bases fit TRBD2. J gave up 1 base and V 2 bases, and 2 bases lay outside the gene matches. This CDR3 spans 16 amino acids. Germline CDR1 LNHNV, CDR2 YYDKDF (reference sequence). The CDR3 coding sequence is TGTGCCACCAGCAGAAGACTAGCGGGGGCCCAAGAGACCCAGTACTTC. It translates to CATSRRLAGAQETQYF.